Each of the 31 T cell receptor beta chains below was sequenced from the same sample in a study of CD8+ T cells in alopecia areata (dated by TCRdb to 2016 to 2019). The library was generated by the immunoSEQ multiplex PCR assay. RNA was extracted from all samples and reverse transcribed into cDNA, which served as template for TCR sequencing. TCRdb took over this immuneACCESS table, retaining in-frame rearrangements with V and J assigned. Such tables are incomplete; in checked studies, under half of the missing clones stem from an unresolved V gene, and the remainder is unexplained. The sample table holds about 180,000 clones, of which roughly 46% were seen once. The top ten constitute about 9.4% of the sample. The label giving this sample's treatment or condition can be read as: oral pan-JAK inhibitor, 5-10 mg twice daily. The input for sequencing was CD8+ T cells sorted from blood, taken around week 53, from a patient treated with tofacitinib. These receptors came from a human donor with alopecia areata.

The chain links TRBV4-2 to TRBJ2-7, with D tentatively TRBD1 or TRBD2 (5 bases each). The length of the CDR3 is 15 residues. V shed 3 bases and J shed 2 bases, with 14 bases lying between them. Germline CDR1 is LGHNA and CDR2 is YNFKEQ. The CDR3 loop reads CASSQSGTVAYEQYF. CDR3 nucleotides: TGTGCCAGCAGCCAGTCCGGGACGGTTGCCTACGAGCAGTACTTC.

The chain employs TRBV14 and TRBJ1-2; D is perhaps TRBD1 (5 bases). Trimming cost V 7 bases and J 7 bases, with 7 bases left between them. The CDR3 is made up of 10 amino acids. CDR1 SGHDN and CDR2 FVKESK come from the germline V gene. CDR3 in DNA: TGTGCCAGCACAGGGTTTGGCTACACCTTC. The encoded protein is CASTGFGYTF.

This clone was found a few times. V usage is TRBV7-2 and J usage is TRBJ2-7; D is possibly TRBD2 (5 bases). In germline, CDR1 is SGHTA, CDR2 FQGNSA. V dropped 3 bases and J dropped 5 bases, with 14 bases sitting between them. The CDR3 is made up of 14 amino acids. In DNA form, the CDR3 reads TGTGCCAGCAGCTTCATAGTCCTGGAGGACGAGCAGTACTTC. It codes for CASSFIVLEDEQYF.

This clone was found once. V usage is TRBV4-3 and J usage is TRBJ2-2; 7 bases line up with TRBD2. V shed 4 bases, J shed 5 bases, and the junction held 10 bases outside the gene matches. In germline, CDR1 is LGHNA, CDR2 YSLEER. This CDR3 has 16 amino acids. The DNA of the CDR3 is TGCGCCAGCAGCCCGTCTTGGGCGGGGGAAACCGGGGAGCTGTTTTTT. This translates into CASSPSWAGETGELFF.

V gene TRBV5-1 combines with J gene TRBJ1-1, with D possibly matching TRBD1 (6 bases). Germline V CDR1 and CDR2: SGHRS, YFSETQ. V lost 3 bases and J 1 base, leaving 10 bases between the germline ends. CDR3 size: 14 residues. This CDR3 reads CASSWTDRNTEAFF. The CDR3, as DNA: TGCGCCAGCAGCTGGACAGACAGGAACACTGAAGCTTTCTTT.

There are a few counts of this clone. The chain joins TRBV19 to TRBJ2-5; 8 nucleotides align to TRBD1. CDR3 length: 12 residues. With V trimmed by 10 bases and J by 5 bases, 6 bases remained unmatched. The germline CDR1 and CDR2 sequences are LNHDA and SQIVND (reference sequence). The CDR3 DNA reads as TGTGCCATCGTCAGGGGGCACGAGACCCAGTACTTC. Translated: CAIVRGHETQYF.

This clone was counted only a few times. Other DNA sequences from this sample encode an identical CDR3 as well. The chain couples TRBV30 to TRBJ2-7; 7 bases are shared with TRBD1. The germline V gene encodes CDR1 GTSNPN and CDR2 SVGIG (reference sequence). After removal of 1 base from V and 4 bases from J, the junction contained 1 base not matched to a gene. The CDR3 is 12 amino acids. CDR3 amino acids: CAWSGQGYEQYF. The CDR3 DNA reads TGTGCCTGGAGTGGACAGGGATACGAGCAGTACTTC.

V and J are TRBV27 and TRBJ1-5; 8 bases are shared with TRBD1. The J segment lost 4 bases and the V segment lost 3 bases, leaving 11 bases of the junction unmatched. CDR1 and CDR2 (germline): MNHEY, SMNVEV (reference sequence). The length of the CDR3 is 17 residues. The CDR3 nucleotides read TGTGCCAGCAGTTTTCGGGACAGGTCCCCACTTAATCAGCCCCAGCATTTT. This codes for CASSFRDRSPLNQPQHF.

This clone was recorded a few times. As DNA, the CDR3 is TGCAGCGTTGAAAGGCAGGGCAATGAGCAGTTCTTC. The encoded protein is CSVERQGNEQFF. V usage is TRBV29-1 and J usage is TRBJ2-1; weak D call: TRBD1 (5 bases). The germline CDR1 and CDR2 sequences are SQVTM and ANQGSEA. The CDR3 is 12 residues long. The V and J ends lost 2 bases and 6 bases respectively, with 8 bases between them.

The rearrangement links TRBV14 to TRBJ2-5, with 8 bases fitting TRBD1. With V trimmed by 3 bases and J by 5 bases, 11 bases remained unmatched. CDR3 size: 16 residues. Germline V gene data show CDR1 as SGHDN and CDR2 as FVKESK. This CDR3 is CASSQPGRTGRETQYF. CDR3 DNA: TGTGCCAGCAGCCAGCCGGGACGGACAGGGAGGGAGACCCAGTACTTC.

This clone has just a few counts. This chain joins TRBV9 and TRBJ2-1, with 7 positions matching TRBD1. There are 12 residues in the CDR3. Unmatched junction bases numbered 1, after V lost 0 bases and J lost 10 bases. Germline V gives CDR1 SGDLS, CDR2 YYNGEE. In DNA, the CDR3 is TGTGCCAGCAGCGTAGCGGACAGGGAGCAGTTCTTC. This gives the protein CASSVADREQFF.

V gene TRBV30 combines with J gene TRBJ2-3; D could derive from TRBD1 or TRBD2 (7 bases each). Germline values: CDR1 GTSNPN, CDR2 SVGIG (reference sequence). The germline V and J ends were trimmed by 1 base and 4 bases, with 15 bases remaining between them. There are 15 residues in the CDR3. The CDR3 is CAWSDQGGWADTQYF. CDR3 in DNA: TGTGCCTGGAGTGATCAGGGGGGGTGGGCAGATACGCAGTATTTT. The full variable domain, in which reference TRBV30 and TRBJ2-3 provide the parts outside the CDR3, is SQTIHQWPATLVQPVGSPLSLECTVEGTSNPNLYWYRQAAGRGLQLLFYSVGIGQISSEVPQNLSASRPQDRQFILSSKKLLLSDSGFYLCAWSDQGGWADTQYFGPGTRLTVL.

The chain employs TRBV10-3 and TRBJ1-1; D remains ambiguous. Germline V gene data show CDR1 as ENHRY and CDR2 as SYGVKD. Trimming pared 6 bases from V and 3 bases from J, leaving 5 bases between. The CDR3 covers 11 residues. The CDR3 is CAIREDTEAFF. Written as DNA, the CDR3 is TGTGCCATCAGGGAGGACACTGAAGCTTTCTTT.

A few counts support this clone. V usage is TRBV2 and J usage is TRBJ2-2, with a weak D call TRBD2 (5 bases). The germline CDR1 and CDR2 sequences are SNHLY and FYNNEI. CDR3 size: 14 residues. V was shortened by 6 bases and J by 0 bases, with 8 bases between the two germline ends. CDR3 DNA sequence: TGTGCCAGCAGCGGACTTGCGAACACCGGGGAGCTGTTTTTT. It encodes CASSGLANTGELFF.

The V call is TRBV13, the J call TRBJ2-1, with TRBD2 identical over 8 bases. J lost 7 bases, V lost 0 bases, and 8 bases had no gene match. Per the germline V gene, CDR1 is PRHDT and CDR2 is FYEKMQ (reference sequence). The CDR3 contains 16 residues. The chain's CDR3 is CASSLGPGGPGNEQFF. CDR3 bases: TGTGCCAGCAGCTTAGGACCGGGGGGGCCTGGGAATGAGCAGTTCTTC.

The chain recombines TRBV30 with TRBJ2-5, with D tentatively TRBD1 or TRBD2 (5 bases each). The V end lost 1 base, the J end lost 5 bases, and 8 bases lay between the germline ends. Germline lookup yields CDR1 GTSNPN and CDR2 SVGIG (reference sequence). This CDR3 contains 12 residues. In nucleotides, the CDR3 is TGTGCCTGGAGTGGAGGGGATGAGACCCAGTACTTC. It translates to CAWSGGDETQYF.

This chain uses TRBV7-9 with TRBJ1-1, with D unclear. V lost 2 bases, J lost 4 bases, and 8 bases lay in between. CDR3 length: 13 residues. From germline, CDR1 is SEHNR and CDR2 FQNEAQ (reference sequence). This CDR3 reads CASSLSESTEAFF. CDR3 DNA: TGTGCCAGCAGCTTATCTGAGAGCACTGAAGCTTTCTTT.

In this sample, this clone turned up a few times. This sample also contains other DNA sequences that code for the same CDR3. V usage is TRBV29-1 and J usage is TRBJ1-1; no clear D gene. Germline V CDR1 and CDR2: SQVTM, ANQGSEA. Between the trimmed V and J ends, which lost 3 bases and 5 bases, there was a span of 7 bases. The CDR3 covers 11 residues. CDR3 DNA: TGCAGCGTTGATGCGGGGACTGAAGCTTTCTTT. Encoded protein: CSVDAGTEAFF. Full variable domain (outside the CDR3, taken from reference TRBV29-1 and TRBJ1-1): SAVISQKPSRDICQRGTSLTIQCQVDSQVTMMFWYRQQPGQSLTLIATANQGSEATYESGFVIDKFPISRPNLTFSTLTVSNMSPEDSSIYLCSVDAGTEAFFGQGTRLTVV.

The chain uses TRBV6-5 and TRBJ2-1; D is ambiguous. This CDR3 is 15 amino acids long. Deletions cut 5 bases from V and 0 bases from J, with 11 bases between. Germline CDR1 and CDR2: MNHEY and SVGAGI. Here the CDR3 reads CASSQDGSSYNEQFF. The CDR3 nucleotides are TGTGCCAGCAGTCAGGACGGAAGCTCCTACAATGAGCAGTTCTTC.

This chain uses TRBV25-1 with TRBJ2-2; a possible D gene is TRBD1 (6 bases). V gave up 9 bases and J gave up 5 bases, with 7 bases separating them. CDR3 length equals 11 residues. The V gene's germline CDR1 is MGHDK and CDR2 SYGVNS. For the CDR3, the DNA is TGTGCCAGTACAGGGACCGGGGAGCTGTTTTTT. This sequence encodes CASTGTGELFF.

The sample holds a few counts of this clone. The chain combines TRBV6-4 with TRBJ2-3; no definite D call. The CDR3 runs 13 residues. The germline V gene encodes CDR1 MRHNA and CDR2 SNTAGT. V was clipped by 5 bases and J by 0 bases, with 6 bases between them. CDR3 nucleotide sequence: TGTGCCAGCAGTTACGACAGCACAGATACGCAGTATTTT. This codes for CASSYDSTDTQYF.

The chain carries TRBV5-6 and TRBJ2-4; TRBD1 aligns across 7 bases. J lost 8 bases, V lost 4 bases, and 15 bases had no gene match. Germline CDR1 and CDR2: SGHDT and YYEEEE. This CDR3 region has 16 residues. CDR3 DNA sequence: TGTGCCAGCAGCCTCCAGAAGGGGGCGGCGGTGGACATTCAGTACTTC. Translated, it gives CASSLQKGAAVDIQYF.

This rearrangement joins TRBV7-2 to TRBJ1-1; no firm D call. Germline assignment: CDR1 SGHTA and CDR2 FQGNSA. The CDR3 totals 12 residues. The ends were cut back, 5 bases at V and 4 bases at J, with 8 bases in the middle. This CDR3 reads CASSPWGTEAFF. CDR3 nucleotides: TGTGCCAGCAGCCCCTGGGGCACTGAAGCTTTCTTT.

The V and J genes are TRBV11-1 and TRBJ1-1; D is possibly TRBD1 (6 bases). V lost 2 bases and J lost 12, with 13 bases in between. The CDR3 covers 12 residues. The germline V gene has CDR1 SGHAT and CDR2 FQDESV (reference sequence). CDR3 sequence reads: CASSLYTGTTFF. As DNA, the CDR3 is TGTGCCAGCAGCTTATATACAGGGACGACTTTCTTT.

This clone has just a few counts. The chain uses TRBV7-9 and TRBJ2-6; weak D call: TRBD1 (5 bases). Trimming shortened V by 3 bases and J by 0 bases, and 9 bases separated the two germline ends. Germline CDR1 SEHNR, CDR2 FQNEAQ (reference sequence). The CDR3 consists of 16 residues. The CDR3 sequence: CASSLLGDSGANVLTF. The DNA of the CDR3 is TGTGCCAGCAGCTTGCTAGGGGACTCTGGGGCCAACGTCCTGACTTTC.

J is TRBJ2-3 and V is TRBV9; 7 bases are shared with TRBD1. J lost 6 bases, V lost 3 bases, and 7 bases had no gene match. The CDR3 runs to 14 residues. Germline CDR1 SGDLS, CDR2 YYNGEE. DNA for the CDR3: TGTGCCAGCAGCGCGCAACAGGGGTGGGATACGCAGTATTTT. Protein product: CASSAQQGWDTQYF.

The table lists this clone with a count of one. The chain combines TRBV30 with TRBJ1-6; D is uncertain. The CDR3 spans 14 residues. CDR1 is GTSNPN and CDR2 is SVGIG in the germline V gene (reference sequence). The V gene lost 3 bases and the J gene lost 2 bases, with 8 bases spanning the gap. The CDR3 loop is CAWRVSPYNSPLHF. The CDR3 bases are TGTGCCTGGAGGGTTTCCCCCTATAATTCACCCCTCCACTTT. The whole variable domain, filled in from reference TRBV30 and TRBJ1-6, reads SQTIHQWPATLVQPVGSPLSLECTVEGTSNPNLYWYRQAAGRGLQLLFYSVGIGQISSEVPQNLSASRPQDRQFILSSKKLLLSDSGFYLCAWRVSPYNSPLHFGNGTRLTVT.

In its sample, this clone was seen a few times. This chain joins TRBV5-6 and TRBJ2-7; 11 bases fit TRBD1. Germline V gene data show CDR1 as SGHDT and CDR2 as YYEEEE. The trim removed 4 bases at V and 3 bases at J, leaving 6 bases unmatched. CDR3 length: 15 residues. The CDR3 coding sequence is TGTGCCAGCAGCCTCCGGGACAGGGGGAACTACGAGCAGTACTTC. It encodes CASSLRDRGNYEQYF.

V gene TRBV27 combines with J gene TRBJ1-1; TRBD1 aligns across 7 bases. Germline V gene sequence: CDR1 MNHEY, CDR2 SMNVEV (reference sequence). The junction had 2 bases not matched to a gene; V was cut back by 2 bases and J by 8 bases. CDR3 length equals 12 residues. The DNA for the CDR3 is TGTGCCAGCAGTTTAAGGGGACAGGAAGCTTTCTTT. Protein sequence: CASSLRGQEAFF.

The chain joins TRBV4-1 to TRBJ2-7, with TRBD2 as a possible D gene (7 bases). This CDR3 has 17 residues. The germline V and J ends were trimmed by 0 bases and 4 bases, with 19 bases remaining between them. Per germline, CDR1 MGHRA and CDR2 YSYEKL. The CDR3 region has the DNA TGCGCCAGCAGCCAAGATGCCCCGGGGGGCTTATTGTACGAGCAGTACTTC. Encoded protein: CASSQDAPGGLLYEQYF.

The sample holds a few counts of this clone. This chain joins TRBV30 and TRBJ2-3, with a possible D match to TRBD1 (6 bases). Germline CDR1 reads GTSNPN; CDR2 reads SVGIG (reference sequence). V dropped 2 bases and J dropped 6 bases, with 12 bases sitting between them. The CDR3 totals 13 residues. The CDR3 nucleotides are TGTGCCTGGAGTCGGACAGCCTCGGATACGCAGTATTTT. Translated: CAWSRTASDTQYF.